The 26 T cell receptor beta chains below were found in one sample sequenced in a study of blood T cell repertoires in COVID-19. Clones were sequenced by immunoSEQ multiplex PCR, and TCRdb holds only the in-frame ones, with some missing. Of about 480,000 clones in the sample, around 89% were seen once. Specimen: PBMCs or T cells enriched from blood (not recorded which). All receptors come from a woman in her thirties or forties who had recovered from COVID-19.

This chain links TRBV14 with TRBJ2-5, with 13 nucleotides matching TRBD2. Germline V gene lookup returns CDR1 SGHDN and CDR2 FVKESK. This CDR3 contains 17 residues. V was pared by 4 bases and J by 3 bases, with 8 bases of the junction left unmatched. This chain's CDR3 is CASSRLTSGRDKETQYF. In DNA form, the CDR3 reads TGTGCCAGCAGCCGACTCACTAGCGGGAGGGATAAAGAGACCCAGTACTTC.

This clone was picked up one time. DNA of the CDR3: TGTGCCAGCAGCCTCCCGAGGGGGCAAGGTGACACTGAAGCTTTCTTT. It specifies CASSLPRGQGDTEAFF. The rearrangement uses TRBV11-2 and TRBJ1-1; 7 nucleotides line up with TRBD1. There are 16 residues in the CDR3. The germline CDR1 and CDR2 sequences are SGHAT and FQNNGV. V shed 5 bases and J 3 bases; nucleotides not matched to a gene: 12.

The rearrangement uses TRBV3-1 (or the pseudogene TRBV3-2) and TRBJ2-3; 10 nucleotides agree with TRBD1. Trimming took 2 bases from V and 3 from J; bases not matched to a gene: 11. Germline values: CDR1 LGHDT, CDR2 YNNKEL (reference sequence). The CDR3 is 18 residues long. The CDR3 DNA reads TGTGCCAGCAGCCAACTGGGACGACGGACAGGGGGTACAGATACGCAGTATTTT. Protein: CASSQLGRRTGGTDTQYF.

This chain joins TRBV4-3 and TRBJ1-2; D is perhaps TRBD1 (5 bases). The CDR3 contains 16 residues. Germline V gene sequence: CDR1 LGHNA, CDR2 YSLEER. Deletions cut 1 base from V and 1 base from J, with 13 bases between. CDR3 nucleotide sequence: TGCGCCAGCAGCCAAGTTGCAGGGTGGAATAACTATGGCTACACCTTC. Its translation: CASSQVAGWNNYGYTF.

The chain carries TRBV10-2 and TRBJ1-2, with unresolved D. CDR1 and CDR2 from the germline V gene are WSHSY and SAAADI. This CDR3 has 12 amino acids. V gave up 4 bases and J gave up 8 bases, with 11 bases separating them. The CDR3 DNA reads TGCGCCAGCAGTGTCGGAGGGCACGGCTACACCTTC. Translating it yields CASSVGGHGYTF.

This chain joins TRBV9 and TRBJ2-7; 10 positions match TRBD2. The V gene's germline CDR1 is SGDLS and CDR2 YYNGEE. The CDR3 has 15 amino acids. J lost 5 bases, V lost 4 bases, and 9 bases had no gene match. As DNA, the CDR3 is TGTGCCAGCAGCCCCCGCGGAGCGGGAGGGCACGAGCAGTACTTC. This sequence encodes CASSPRGAGGHEQYF.

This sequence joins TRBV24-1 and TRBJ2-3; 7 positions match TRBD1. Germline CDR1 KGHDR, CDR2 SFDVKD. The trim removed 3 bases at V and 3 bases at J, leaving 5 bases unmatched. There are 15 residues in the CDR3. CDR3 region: CATSDTRQGTDTQYF. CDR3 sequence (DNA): TGTGCCACCAGTGATACTAGACAGGGAACAGATACGCAGTATTTT.

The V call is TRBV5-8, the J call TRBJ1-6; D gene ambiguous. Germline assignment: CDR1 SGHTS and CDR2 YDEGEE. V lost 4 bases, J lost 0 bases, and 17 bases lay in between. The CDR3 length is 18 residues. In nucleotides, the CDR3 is TGTGCCAGCAGCCCCGGGATGGGCAGTCCCTCCTATAATTCACCCCTCCACTTT. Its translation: CASSPGMGSPSYNSPLHF.

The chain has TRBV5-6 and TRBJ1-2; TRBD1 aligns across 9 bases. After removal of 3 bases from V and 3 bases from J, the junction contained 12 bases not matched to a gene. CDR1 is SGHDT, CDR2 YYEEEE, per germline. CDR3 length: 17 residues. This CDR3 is CASSSLRTGEKDYGYTF. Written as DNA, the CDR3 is TGTGCCAGCAGCTCGCTCCGGACAGGGGAGAAAGACTATGGCTACACCTTC.

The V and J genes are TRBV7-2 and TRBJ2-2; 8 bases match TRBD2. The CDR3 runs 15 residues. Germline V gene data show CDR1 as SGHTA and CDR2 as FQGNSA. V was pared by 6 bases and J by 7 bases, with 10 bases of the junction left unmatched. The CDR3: CASSFEAGVGGELFF. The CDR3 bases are TGTGCCAGCAGTTTCGAAGCGGGAGTTGGCGGGGAGCTGTTTTTT.

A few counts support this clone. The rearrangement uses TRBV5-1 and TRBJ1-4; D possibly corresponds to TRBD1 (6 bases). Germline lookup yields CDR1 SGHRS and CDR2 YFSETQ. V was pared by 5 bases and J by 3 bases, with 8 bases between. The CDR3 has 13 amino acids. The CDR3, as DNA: TGCGCCAGCAGGGGACACCCTAATGAAAAACTGTTTTTT. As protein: CASRGHPNEKLFF. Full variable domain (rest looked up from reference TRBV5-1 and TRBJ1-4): KAGVTQTPRYLIKTRGQQVTLSCSPISGHRSVSWYQQTPGQGLQFLFEYFSETQRNKGNFPGRFSGRQFSNSRSEMNVSTLELGDSALYLCASRGHPNEKLFFGSGTQLSVL.

This CDR3 is CAGARSNTGELFF. The DNA for the CDR3 is TGTGCCGGCGCGCGGTCTAACACCGGGGAGCTGTTTTTT. This chain joins TRBV12-3 or TRBV12-4 and TRBJ2-2; D gene unclear. Trimming took off 11 bases at V and 2 bases at J, with 12 bases between the two ends. This CDR3 comprises 13 residues.

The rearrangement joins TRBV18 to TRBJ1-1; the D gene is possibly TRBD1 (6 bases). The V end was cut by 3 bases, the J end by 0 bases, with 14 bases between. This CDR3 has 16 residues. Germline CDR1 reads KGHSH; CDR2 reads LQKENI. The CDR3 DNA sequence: TGTGCCAGCTCACCCCAGAGGACAGTTGTGAACACTGAAGCTTTCTTT. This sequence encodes CASSPQRTVVNTEAFF. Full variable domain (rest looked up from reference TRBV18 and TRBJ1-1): NAGVMQNPRHLVRRRGQEARLRCSPMKGHSHVYWYRQLPEEGLKFMVYLQKENIIDESGMPKERFSAEFPKEGPSILRIQQVVRGDSAAYFCASSPQRTVVNTEAFFGQGTRLTVV.

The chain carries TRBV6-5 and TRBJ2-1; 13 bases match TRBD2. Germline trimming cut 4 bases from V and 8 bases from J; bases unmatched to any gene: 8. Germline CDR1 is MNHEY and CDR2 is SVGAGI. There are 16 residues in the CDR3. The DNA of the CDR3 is TGTGCCAGCAGTTCCCTACTAGCGGGAGGGCCGGATGAGCAGTTCTTC. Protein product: CASSSLLAGGPDEQFF.

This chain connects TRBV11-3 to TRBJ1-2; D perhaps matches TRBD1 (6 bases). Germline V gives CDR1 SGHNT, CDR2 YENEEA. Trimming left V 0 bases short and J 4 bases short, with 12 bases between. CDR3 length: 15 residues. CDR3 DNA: TGTGCCAGCAGCTTAGATGGGGACAAGCCCTATGGCTACACCTTC. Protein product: CASSLDGDKPYGYTF.

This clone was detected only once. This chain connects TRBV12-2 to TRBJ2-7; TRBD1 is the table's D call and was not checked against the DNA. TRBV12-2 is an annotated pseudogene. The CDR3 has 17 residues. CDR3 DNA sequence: TGTGCAAGTCGCTTAGCTCTAGCAGGGGACAGAACCTACGAGCAGTACTTC. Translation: CASRLALAGDRTYEQYF.

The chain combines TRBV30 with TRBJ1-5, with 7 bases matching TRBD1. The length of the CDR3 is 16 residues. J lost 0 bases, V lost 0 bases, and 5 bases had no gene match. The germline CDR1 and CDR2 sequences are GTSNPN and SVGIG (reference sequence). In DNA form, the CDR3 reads TGTGCCTGGAGTGTGACAGGGTCGTATAGCAATCAGCCCCAGCATTTT. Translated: CAWSVTGSYSNQPQHF.

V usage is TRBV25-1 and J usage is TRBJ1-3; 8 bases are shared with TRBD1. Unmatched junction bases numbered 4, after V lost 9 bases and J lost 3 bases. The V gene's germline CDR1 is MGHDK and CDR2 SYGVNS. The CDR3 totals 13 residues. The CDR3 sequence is CASQGAGGNTIYF. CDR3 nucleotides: TGTGCCAGTCAGGGGGCGGGTGGAAACACCATATATTTT. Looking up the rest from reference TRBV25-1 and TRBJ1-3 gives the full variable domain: EADIYQTPRYLVIGTGKKITLECSQTMGHDKMYWYQQDPGMELHLIHYSYGVNSTEKGDLSSESTVSRIRTEHFPLTLESARPSHTSQYLCASQGAGGNTIYFGEGSWLTVV.

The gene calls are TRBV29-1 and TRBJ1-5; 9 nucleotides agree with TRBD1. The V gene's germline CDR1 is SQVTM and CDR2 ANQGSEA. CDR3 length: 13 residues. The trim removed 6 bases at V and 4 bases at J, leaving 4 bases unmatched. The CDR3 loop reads CSVRTGANQPQHF. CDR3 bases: TGCAGCGTGCGGACAGGGGCAAATCAGCCCCAGCATTTT. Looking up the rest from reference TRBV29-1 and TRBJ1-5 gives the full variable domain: SAVISQKPSRDICQRGTSLTIQCQVDSQVTMMFWYRQQPGQSLTLIATANQGSEATYESGFVIDKFPISRPNLTFSTLTVSNMSPEDSSIYLCSVRTGANQPQHFGDGTRLSIL.

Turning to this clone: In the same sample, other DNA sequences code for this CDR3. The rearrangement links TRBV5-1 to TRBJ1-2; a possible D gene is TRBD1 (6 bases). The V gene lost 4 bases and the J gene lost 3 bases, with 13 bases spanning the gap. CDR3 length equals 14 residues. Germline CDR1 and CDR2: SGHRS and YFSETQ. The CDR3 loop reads CASSPEAGDYGYTF. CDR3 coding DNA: TGCGCCAGCAGCCCTGAGGCAGGGGACTATGGCTACACCTTC. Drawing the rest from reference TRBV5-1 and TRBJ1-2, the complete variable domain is KAGVTQTPRYLIKTRGQQVTLSCSPISGHRSVSWYQQTPGQGLQFLFEYFSETQRNKGNFPGRFSGRQFSNSRSEMNVSTLELGDSALYLCASSPEAGDYGYTFGSGTRLTVV.

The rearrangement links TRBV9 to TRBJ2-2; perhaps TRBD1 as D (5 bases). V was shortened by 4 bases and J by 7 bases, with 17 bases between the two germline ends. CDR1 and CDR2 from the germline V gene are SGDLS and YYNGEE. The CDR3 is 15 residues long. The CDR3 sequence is CASSIRTNGGGELFF. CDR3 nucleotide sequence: TGTGCCAGCAGCATAAGGACAAATGGTGGCGGGGAGCTGTTTTTT.

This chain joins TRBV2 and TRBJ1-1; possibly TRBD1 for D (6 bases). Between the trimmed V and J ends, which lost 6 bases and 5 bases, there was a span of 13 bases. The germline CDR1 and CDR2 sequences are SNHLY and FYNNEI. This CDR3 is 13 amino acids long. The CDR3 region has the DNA TGTGCCAGCAGGAGCGAGGGGGAAACTGAAGCTTTCTTT. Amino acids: CASRSEGETEAFF.

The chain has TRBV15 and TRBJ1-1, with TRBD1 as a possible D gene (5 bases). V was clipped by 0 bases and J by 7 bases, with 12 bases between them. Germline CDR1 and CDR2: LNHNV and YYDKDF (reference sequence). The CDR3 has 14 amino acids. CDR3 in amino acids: CATSRDFRGSEAFF. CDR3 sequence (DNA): TGTGCCACCAGCAGAGATTTTAGGGGCAGTGAAGCTTTCTTT.

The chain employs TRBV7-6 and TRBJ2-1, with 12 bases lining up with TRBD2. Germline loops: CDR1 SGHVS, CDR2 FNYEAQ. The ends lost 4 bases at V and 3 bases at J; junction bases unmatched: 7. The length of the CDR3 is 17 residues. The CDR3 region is CASSSRMTSGSYNEQFF. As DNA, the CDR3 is TGTGCCAGCAGCTCCCGGATGACTAGCGGGAGCTACAATGAGCAGTTCTTC.

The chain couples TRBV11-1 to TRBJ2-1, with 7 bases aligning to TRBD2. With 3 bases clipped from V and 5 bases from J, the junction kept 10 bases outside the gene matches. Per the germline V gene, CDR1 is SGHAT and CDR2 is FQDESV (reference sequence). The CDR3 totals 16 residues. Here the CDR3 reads CASSFGSGTGDNEQFF. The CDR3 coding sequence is TGTGCCAGCAGCTTCGGGAGCGGGACGGGGGACAATGAGCAGTTCTTC.

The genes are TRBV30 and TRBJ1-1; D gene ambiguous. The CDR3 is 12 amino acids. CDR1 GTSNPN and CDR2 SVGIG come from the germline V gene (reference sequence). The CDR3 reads CATGRRTTEAFF. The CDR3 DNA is TGTGCAACGGGTAGAAGGACTACTGAAGCTTTCTTT.